This is a list of T cell receptor beta chains from one sample in a study of cytomegalovirus exposure and HLA in healthy donors. Only in-frame clones appear in the TCRdb table, and some are missing; sequencing was by immunoSEQ multiplex PCR. The sample carries approximately 260,000 clones, 92% recorded once. The sample comprised PBMCs. The receptors come from a girl aged 2 to 10 in good health and CMV-seronegative. CDR3s include the opening cysteine and the closing phenylalanine or tryptophan. D genes are given only for firm matches.

V gene	J gene	D gene	CDR3 protein
TRBV7-9	TRBJ2-7	TRBD1	CASSLGTGLYEQYF
TRBV6-4	TRBJ1-5	-	CASSVSRETWNNQPQHF
TRBV6-4	TRBJ1-5	TRBD1	CASSDPDRVDNQPQHF
TRBV18	TRBJ1-1	TRBD1	CASSPLTGGNTEAFF
TRBV9	TRBJ1-1	TRBD1	CASSVGTGGLAFF
TRBV6-5	TRBJ2-7	TRBD2	CASSVGPGTTYEQYF
TRBV30	TRBJ1-6	-	CAWSGQVGSPLHF
TRBV29-1	TRBJ1-2	TRBD1	CSARPGQKDDTF
TRBV5-8	TRBJ1-5	-	CASSLGQYSNQPQHF
TRBV5-3	TRBJ1-5	TRBD1	CARVRDRGRDQPQHF
TRBV27	TRBJ2-1	-	CASRQLSYNEQFF
TRBV10-2	TRBJ1-1	TRBD1	CASSEPRTGGITEAFF
TRBV6-5	TRBJ2-5	TRBD2	CASTSEGLAEETQYF
TRBV7-8	TRBJ2-7	-	CASSLLTETYEQYF
TRBV6-6	TRBJ2-1	TRBD2	CASSYRASGSNEQFF
TRBV5-1	TRBJ2-7	TRBD2	CASSYGLAGGPVSYEQYF
TRBV19	TRBJ2-7	TRBD1	CASGPTGGTRREQYF
TRBV6-5	TRBJ2-7	TRBD2	CASSGGTGGPSEQYF
TRBV6-6	TRBJ2-3	-	CASIHGGLRTDTQYF
TRBV9	TRBJ2-2	-	CASSDRVALSTGELFF
TRBV7-9	TRBJ2-1	-	CASTNYSYNEQFF
TRBV27	TRBJ1-5	-	CASSFQGGKQPQHF
TRBV5-1	TRBJ1-4	-	CASSLGGLNEKLFF
TRBV11-3	TRBJ2-3	TRBD1	CASSFGQGATDTQYF
TRBV7-3	TRBJ1-1	TRBD1	CASSLISGGQAFF
TRBV6-1	TRBJ1-2	TRBD1	CASSGVGRTGGYGYTF
TRBV30	TRBJ2-1	TRBD2	CAWSGEREGFSYNEQFF
TRBV6-5	TRBJ2-1	-	CASSYGQANNEQFF
TRBV28	TRBJ2-7	-	CASSFLSTVNEQYF
TRBV5-1	TRBJ1-2	TRBD1	CASSQSDRVGSYGYTF
TRBV7-8	TRBJ1-2	-	CASSLADGWGGGYTF
TRBV25-1	TRBJ1-1	TRBD1	CASSEDRLNTEAFF
TRBV5-1	TRBJ2-7	-	CASSLGQNYEQYF
TRBV6-5	TRBJ2-3	-	CASSYSGEEYF
TRBV2	TRBJ2-3	-	CASMRTGTDTQYF
TRBV2	TRBJ2-7	-	CASSEGGTYEQYF
TRBV2	TRBJ2-7	TRBD2	CARALAGGYEQYF
TRBV2	TRBJ1-5	TRBD1	CASRDLPTGFVFENQPQHF
TRBV2	TRBJ2-1	TRBD1	CASRTIGQGGYNEQFF